The T cell receptor (beta chain) described here comes from a study of human T cells and chemical hapten exposure. Deletions cut 0 bases from V and 0 bases from J, with 9 bases between. Germline V gives CDR1 SGHRS, CDR2 YFSETQ. The CDR3 totals 15 residues. Comments on this clonotype: What it binds is not known.

The library labeled individual cDNA molecules by adding unique molecular identifiers to them. TCRdb recomputed calls from the RACE reads with MiXCR, one row per CDR3 protein. This sample has around 31,000 distinct CDR3 sequences; 6.5% to 8.5% occur once, and the top ten carry approximately 9.8%. Time point in this sample: healthy volunteer bleed at 2 weeks. Total RNA was extracted from unfractionated whole blood. Study findings and constraints: Counts of TCRs above 1 in 1000 frequency stayed unchanged with DPC sensitization.

Sequencing used whole blood. This clonotype originated in a human donor in good health. Some clones in this sample may be carry-over from other donors' samples. The gene calls are TRBV5-1 and TRBJ1-1; D unclear. CDR3 DNA sequence: TGCGCCAGCAGCTTGGAAACAGCCATGAACACTGAAGCTTTCTTT. Protein product: CASSLETAMNTEAFF.